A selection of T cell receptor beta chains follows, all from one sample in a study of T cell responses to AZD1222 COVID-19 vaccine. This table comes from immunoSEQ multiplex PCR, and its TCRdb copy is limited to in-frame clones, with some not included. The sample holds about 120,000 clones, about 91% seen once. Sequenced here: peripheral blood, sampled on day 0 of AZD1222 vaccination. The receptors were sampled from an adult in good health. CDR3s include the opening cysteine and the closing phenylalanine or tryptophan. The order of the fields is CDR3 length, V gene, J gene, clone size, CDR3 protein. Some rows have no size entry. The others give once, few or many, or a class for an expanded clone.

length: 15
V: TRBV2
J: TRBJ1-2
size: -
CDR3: CASSLGGPGGYGYTF

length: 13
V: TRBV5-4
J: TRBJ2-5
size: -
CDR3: CASSLSIGETQYF

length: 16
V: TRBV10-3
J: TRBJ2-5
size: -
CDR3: CASAGLAGGGQETQYF

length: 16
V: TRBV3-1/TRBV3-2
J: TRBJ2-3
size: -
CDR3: CASSEGLAASTDTQYF

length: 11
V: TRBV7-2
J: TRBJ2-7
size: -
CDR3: CASSSEYEQYF

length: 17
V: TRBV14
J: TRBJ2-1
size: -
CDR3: CASSPTPGRQSYNEQFF

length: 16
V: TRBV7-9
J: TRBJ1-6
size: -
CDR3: CASSPWTGGQYSPLHF

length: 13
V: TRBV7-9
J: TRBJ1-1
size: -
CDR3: CASSLAGTEEAFF

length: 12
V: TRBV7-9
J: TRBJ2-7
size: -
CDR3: CASSPISYEQYF

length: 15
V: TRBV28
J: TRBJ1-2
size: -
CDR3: CASSSTGGANYGYTF

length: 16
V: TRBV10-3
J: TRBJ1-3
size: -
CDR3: CAISPTGFSSGNTIYF

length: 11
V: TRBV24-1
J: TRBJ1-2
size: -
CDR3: CATSDSEGYTF

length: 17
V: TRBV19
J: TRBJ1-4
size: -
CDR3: CASSSTKQGTTNEKLFF

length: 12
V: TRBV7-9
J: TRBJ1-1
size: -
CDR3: CASSLEGRAAFF

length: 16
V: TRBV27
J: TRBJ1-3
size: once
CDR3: CASSSSTGGTGNTIYF

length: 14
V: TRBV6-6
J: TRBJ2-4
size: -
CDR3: CASQTDYRKNIQYF

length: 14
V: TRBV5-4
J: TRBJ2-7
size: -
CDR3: CASSGGTVGYEQYF

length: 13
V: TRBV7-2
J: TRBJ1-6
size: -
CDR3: CASSLVSNSPLHF

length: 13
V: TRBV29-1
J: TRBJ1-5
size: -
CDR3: CSVEENSNQPQHF

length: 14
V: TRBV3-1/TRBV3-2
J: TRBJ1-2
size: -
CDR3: CASSPSGTGHGYTF

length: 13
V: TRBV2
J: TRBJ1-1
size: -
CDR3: CASIVTAGPEAFF

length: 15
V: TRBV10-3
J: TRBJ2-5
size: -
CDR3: CAISRLAGGRETQYF

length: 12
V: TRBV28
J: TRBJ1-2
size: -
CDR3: CASRIQGDGYTF

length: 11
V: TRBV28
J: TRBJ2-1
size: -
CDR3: CASSLSGEQFF

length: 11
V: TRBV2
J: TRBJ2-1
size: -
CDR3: CACSISREQFF

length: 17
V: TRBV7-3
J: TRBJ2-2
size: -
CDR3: CASSRSLAGGFTGELFF

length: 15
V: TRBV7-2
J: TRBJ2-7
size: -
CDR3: CASSLARGGSYEQYF

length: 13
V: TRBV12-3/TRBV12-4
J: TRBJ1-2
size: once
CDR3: CASSPKPDYGYTF

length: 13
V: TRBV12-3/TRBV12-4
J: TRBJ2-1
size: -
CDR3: CASSFKGFNEQFF

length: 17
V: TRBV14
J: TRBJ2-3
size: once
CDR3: CASSQVRGYVGTDTQYF

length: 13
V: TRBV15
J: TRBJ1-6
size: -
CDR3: CATSRSEGSPLHF

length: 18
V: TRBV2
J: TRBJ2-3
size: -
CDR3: CASSDSIKGGGYTDTQYF

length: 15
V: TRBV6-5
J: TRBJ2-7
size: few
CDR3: CASSRQTGGGYEQYF

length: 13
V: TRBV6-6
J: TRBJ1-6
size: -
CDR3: CATQTGRVSPLHF

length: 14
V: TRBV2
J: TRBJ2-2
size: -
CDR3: CASSVTVNTGELFF

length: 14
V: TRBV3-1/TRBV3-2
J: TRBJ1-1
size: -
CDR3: CASSHGTGNTEAFF

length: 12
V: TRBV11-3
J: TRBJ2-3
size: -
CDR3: CASSRGGNTQYF